This is a list of T cell receptor beta chains from one sample in a study of human T cells and chemical hapten exposure. MiXCR was run by TCRdb on the RACE reads, yielding one entry per CDR3 protein. The data show approximately 400,000 distinct CDR3 sequences, less than 6.5% seen once. The sample was whole blood, taken in connection with sensitization to the hapten diphenylcyclopropenone (DPC). These receptors all stem from a woman aged 45-65 years with alopecia areata. Some clones in this sample may be carry-over from other donors' samples. CDR3s include the opening cysteine and the closing phenylalanine or tryptophan. D genes are given only for firm matches. The listing skips clone size in some rows; elsewhere it reads once, few, many or a size class.

J,size,D,V,length,DNA,CDR3
TRBJ1-6,few,NA,TRBV6-2/TRBV6-3,14,TGTGCCAGCACTTCTGGGGGGTCGTTCTCACCCCTCCACTTT,CASTSGGSFSPLHF
TRBJ2-7,many,NA,TRBV3-1,14,TGTGCCAGCAGCCAACTCGACAGAGCTACGGAACAGTACTTC,CASSQLDRATEQYF
TRBJ2-1,NA,NA,TRBV7-9,11,TGTGCCAGCGTAGGCCGGGACTCGGGGTTCTTC,CASVGRDSGFF
TRBJ2-2,many,NA,TRBV28,14,TGTGCCAGCATGGGAGAAATAGTGGCCGGGGAGCTGTTTTTT,CASMGEIVAGELFF
TRBJ2-3,NA,NA,TRBV20-1,14,TGCAGTGCTAGAACGACAACTAGCACAGATACGCAGTATTTT,CSARTTTSTDTQYF
TRBJ2-3,many,TRBD2,TRBV7-2,17,TGTGCCAGCAGCCCGCAGCGGGGGGGCCAATATGCAGATACGCAGTATTTT,CASSPQRGGQYADTQYF
TRBJ1-1,many,NA,TRBV12-3/TRBV12-4,15,TGTGCCAGCAGTATCAGACAGAATCTGAACACTGAAGCTTTCTTT,CASSIRQNLNTEAFF
TRBJ1-1,many,NA,TRBV27,13,TGTGCCAGCAGTTTATCCATCAGAAAGGGAGCTTTCTTT,CASSLSIRKGAFF
TRBJ1-1,few,TRBD1,TRBV7-9,15,TGTGCCAGCAGCTTCCTGGGACAGGGGAGGACTGAAGCTTTCTTT,CASSFLGQGRTEAFF
TRBJ2-5,few,NA,TRBV11-2,12,TGTGCCAGCAGCGACTACCAAGAGACCCAGTACTTC,CASSDYQETQYF
TRBJ1-2,few,TRBD1,TRBV12-3/TRBV12-4,13,TGTGCCAGCAGTTTACGCCAGGGGGAGGGCTACACCTTC,CASSLRQGEGYTF
TRBJ1-1,many,NA,TRBV11-2,14,TGTGCCAGCAGCGAGGGACGGTTGAACACTGAAGCTTTCTTT,CASSEGRLNTEAFF
TRBJ2-5,many,NA,TRBV12-3/TRBV12-4,14,TGTGCCAGCAGTTTAGGGGACCGTCAAGAGACCCAGTACTTC,CASSLGDRQETQYF
TRBJ2-1,many,NA,TRBV7-9,13,TGTGCCAGCAGCCCTCAACTAACAGGGGAGCAGTTCTTC,CASSPQLTGEQFF
TRBJ1-5,few,NA,TRBV2,15,TGTGCCAGCAGGGCAAGGACAGAGAGCAATCAGCCCCAGCATTTT,CASRARTESNQPQHF
TRBJ2-2,many,NA,TRBV10-1,14,TGCGCCAGCAGTGAGGTCCGGAACACCGGGGAGCTGTTTTTT,CASSEVRNTGELFF
TRBJ1-2,NA,NA,TRBV4-1,16,TGCGCCAGCAGCCACCCTAGACGCAGAGCTAACTATGGCTACACCTTC,CASSHPRRRANYGYTF
TRBJ1-1,NA,NA,TRBV10-3,16,TGTGCCATCAGTGAGTCGATCGGCAGGGTTGACACTGAAGCTTTCTTT,CAISESIGRVDTEAFF
TRBJ1-6,NA,NA,TRBV20-1,10,TGCAGTGCTACCCCGCCGACCCTCCACTTT,CSATPPTLHF
TRBJ2-6,NA,NA,TRBV4-2,18,TGTGCCAGCAGCCCCGAAGTGACACGCTTCTCTGGGGCCAACGTCCTGACTTTC,CASSPEVTRFSGANVLTF
TRBJ1-5,NA,NA,TRBV15,13,TGTGCCACCAGGGGGGTTGACAATCAGCCCCAGCATTTT,CATRGVDNQPQHF
TRBJ2-4,few,NA,TRBV18,13,TGTGCCAGCTCACCCGGGGGACCAAAAATTCAGTACTTC,CASSPGGPKIQYF
TRBJ2-2,NA,NA,TRBV5-1,16,TGCGCCAGCAGCTTTGGATCCTCCGTGAGCACCGGGGAGCTGTTTTTT,CASSFGSSVSTGELFF
TRBJ1-2,few,NA,TRBV5-5,15,TGTGCCAGCAGCTTGGGCCAGGCCAGCGTCTATGGCTACACCTTC,CASSLGQASVYGYTF
TRBJ1-2,NA,NA,TRBV10-3,13,TGTGCCATCAATCTGGGGAGGGGCTATGGCTACACCTTC,CAINLGRGYGYTF
TRBJ1-2,many,NA,TRBV21-1,14,TGTGCCAGCAGCAATCAGGGAAAGGGATTTGGCTACACCTTC,CASSNQGKGFGYTF
TRBJ2-1,NA,TRBD1,TRBV7-9,14,TGTGCCAGCAGCTTAGGTCAGGGGGTCGATGAGCAGTTCTTC,CASSLGQGVDEQFF
TRBJ1-5,NA,TRBD1,TRBV7-9,14,TGTGCCAGCAGCTTAGGACAGGGAAATTTACCCCAGCATTTT,CASSLGQGNLPQHF
TRBJ2-7,many,NA,TRBV20-1,13,TGCAGTGCTAGGACACGGCTTACCTACGAGCAGTACTTC,CSARTRLTYEQYF
TRBJ1-1,few,NA,TRBV5-1,14,TGCGCCAGCAGCTTGGAGATTCTGAACACTGAAGCTTTCTTT,CASSLEILNTEAFF
TRBJ2-7,many,TRBD2,TRBV9,16,TGTGCCAGCAGCTCTCCCCGGAGCGGGGCGCCCTACGAGCAGTACTTC,CASSSPRSGAPYEQYF
TRBJ2-2,many,NA,TRBV14,13,TGTGCCAGCAGCCAGAGGCCCACCGGGGAGCTGTTTTTT,CASSQRPTGELFF
TRBJ2-3,NA,TRBD2,TRBV5-6,16,TGTGCCAGCAGCTCTAATAAAGGGACTAGCGGGGATACGCAGTATTTT,CASSSNKGTSGDTQYF
TRBJ1-2,NA,TRBD1,TRBV12-3/TRBV12-4,13,TGTGCCAGCACCGGGACAGGGGGCACTGGCTACACCTTC,CASTGTGGTGYTF
TRBJ2-3,NA,TRBD1,TRBV4-3,15,TGCGCCAGCAGCCAAGATGGGACAGGGTTTGGGGAGCAGTATTTT,CASSQDGTGFGEQYF
TRBJ1-5,NA,NA,TRBV4-1,15,TGCGCCAGCAGCCCCTTGGACGGTAGCAATCAGCCCCAGCATTTT,CASSPLDGSNQPQHF
TRBJ1-6,NA,NA,TRBV9,15,TGTGCCAGCAGCGCCCCTTCCGGCGATGATTCACCCCTCCACTTT,CASSAPSGDDSPLHF
TRBJ1-3,NA,NA,TRBV28,14,TGTGCCAGCAGTTTGGGCCAGTCTGGAAACACCATATATTTT,CASSLGQSGNTIYF
TRBJ2-3,many,TRBD2,TRBV4-2,18,TGTGCCAGCAGCCCGGGACTAGCGGGGGTTACTAGCACAGATACGCAGTATTTT,CASSPGLAGVTSTDTQYF
TRBJ1-1,many,TRBD1,TRBV28,15,TGTGCCAGCAGCTCCAGGACAGGGGCCGGCACTGAAGCTTTCTTT,CASSSRTGAGTEAFF
TRBJ2-1,many,NA,TRBV20-1,11,TGCAGTGCGGGAGACAAGAATGAGCAGTTCTTC,CSAGDKNEQFF
TRBJ2-3,few,TRBD1,TRBV10-3,14,TGTGCCACGAAGCCGGGACAGGGGGCTGATACGCAGTATTTT,CATKPGQGADTQYF
TRBJ1-6,many,TRBD1,TRBV6-5,18,TGTGCCAGCAGTTATTCGATACAGGGGAGCTCCTATAATTCACCCCTCCACTTT,CASSYSIQGSSYNSPLHF
TRBJ2-3,many,NA,TRBV4-1,16,TGCGCCAGCAGCCAAGAGGGGGGACTTCCCACAGATACGCAGTATTTT,CASSQEGGLPTDTQYF
TRBJ2-7,many,TRBD2,TRBV4-2,16,TGTGCCAGCAGCCTCGGACTAGCGGCTAGCTCCTACGAGCAGTACTTC,CASSLGLAASSYEQYF
TRBJ1-1,many,TRBD1,TRBV25-1,14,TGTGCCAGCAGTTCTCGGACAGGGCCCACTGAAGCTTTCTTT,CASSSRTGPTEAFF
TRBJ2-7,medium-sized,NA,TRBV6-2/TRBV6-3,13,TGTGCCAGCAGTTACTCTAGCGCCTACGAGCAGTACTTC,CASSYSSAYEQYF
TRBJ1-4,NA,NA,TRBV2,14,TGTGCCAGCAAACAGGACGGAGGAAATGAAAAACTGTTTTTT,CASKQDGGNEKLFF
TRBJ2-1,NA,TRBD2,TRBV2,15,TGTGCCAGCAGTGAGAAGCGGGGGGACTACAATGAGCAGTTCTTC,CASSEKRGDYNEQFF
TRBJ2-7,many,NA,TRBV20-1,11,TGCAGTGCTAGCTCCCCTTGGGAGCAGTACTTC,CSASSPWEQYF
TRBJ2-3,many,TRBD2,TRBV20-1,15,TGCAGTGCTAGAGATAGCGGGATGGCCCCAGATACGCAGTATTTT,CSARDSGMAPDTQYF
TRBJ2-3,many,NA,TRBV7-9,13,TGTGCCAGCAGCTTAGGGAACCGTGATACGCAGTATTTT,CASSLGNRDTQYF
TRBJ2-3,NA,NA,TRBV10-3,15,TGTGCCATCAGTGAGTCTGGCTTCCCCACAGATACGCAGTATTTT,CAISESGFPTDTQYF
TRBJ2-4,few,NA,TRBV7-9,12,TGTGCCAGCAGCTTAGTGGCGAACATTCAGTACTTC,CASSLVANIQYF
TRBJ1-1,few,TRBD1,TRBV5-1,14,TGCGCCAGCAGCGACACAGGGGCCAACACTGAAGCTTTCTTT,CASSDTGANTEAFF
TRBJ1-5,NA,NA,TRBV14,13,TGTGCCAGCAGCCAATGGGGCGGACAGCCCCAGCATTTT,CASSQWGGQPQHF
TRBJ2-2,many,TRBD2,TRBV6-4,15,TGTGCCAGCAGCGCAGGGACTAGCGGCACCGGGGAGCTGTTTTTT,CASSAGTSGTGELFF
TRBJ1-1,many,NA,TRBV29-1,12,TGCAGCGTTGATAGGTCGGACACTGAAGCTTTCTTT,CSVDRSDTEAFF
TRBJ2-3,NA,NA,TRBV13,15,TGTGCCAGCAGCTTAGGGGTAGCGGCAACAGATACGCAGTATTTT,CASSLGVAATDTQYF
TRBJ1-1,NA,TRBD1,TRBV18,15,TGTGCCAGCTCACCACAGTCAGGGGGCACCACTGAAGCTTTCTTT,CASSPQSGGTTEAFF